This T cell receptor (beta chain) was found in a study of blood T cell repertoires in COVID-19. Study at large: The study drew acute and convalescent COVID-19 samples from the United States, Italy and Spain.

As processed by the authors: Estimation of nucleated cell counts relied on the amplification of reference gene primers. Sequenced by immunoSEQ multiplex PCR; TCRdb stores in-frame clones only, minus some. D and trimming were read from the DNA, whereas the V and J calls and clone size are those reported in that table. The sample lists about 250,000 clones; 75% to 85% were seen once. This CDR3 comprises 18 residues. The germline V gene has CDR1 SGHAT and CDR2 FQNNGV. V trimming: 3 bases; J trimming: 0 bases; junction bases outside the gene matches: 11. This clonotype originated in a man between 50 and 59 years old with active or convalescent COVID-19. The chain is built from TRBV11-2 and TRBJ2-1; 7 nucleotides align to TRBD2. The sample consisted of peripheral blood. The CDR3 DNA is TGTGCCAGCAGCTTTGGCAGGGCTAGCGGAAGCTCCTACAATGAGCAGTTCTTC. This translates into CASSFGRASGSSYNEQFF. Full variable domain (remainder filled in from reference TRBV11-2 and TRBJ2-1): EAGVAQSPRYKIIEKRQSVAFWCNPISGHATLYWYQQILGQGPKLLIQFQNNGVVDDSQLPKDRFSAERLKGVDSTLKIQPAKLEDSAVYLCASSFGRASGSSYNEQFFGPGTRLTVL.